These T cell receptor beta chains were read from a single sample in a study of cytomegalovirus exposure and HLA in healthy donors. TCRdb's table, derived via immunoSEQ multiplex PCR, lists solely in-frame clones and lacks some. The table has around 45,000 clones, 51% seen once; the top ten hold roughly 6%. Specimen: PBMCs. The receptors stem from a man aged 60-69 years in good health and CMV-seronegative. Both conserved end residues are part of each CDR3. A D gene is named only where the DNA matches it firmly. Clone sizes are given selectively: once, few, many, or a class where the clone is expanded.

CDR3aa | CDR3nt | j_gene | d_gene | abundance | v_gene
CSVDRGTEAFF | TGCAGCGTTGATCGGGGGACTGAAGCTTTCTTT | TRBJ1-1 | - | - | TRBV29-1
CAAGLTSGIDEQYF | TGTGCCGCCGGGCTGACTAGCGGGATAGACGAGCAGTACTTC | TRBJ2-7 | TRBD2 | few | TRBV30
CASSASGGGTGELFF | TGTGCCAGCAGCGCTAGCGGGGGGGGCACCGGGGAGCTGTTTTTT | TRBJ2-2 | TRBD2 | few | TRBV9
CSADVGQGGVYGYTF | TGCAGCGCTGACGTAGGCCAGGGGGGTGTCTATGGCTACACCTTC | TRBJ1-2 | TRBD1 | - | TRBV29-1
CASSPLTGTEETQYF | TGCGCCAGCAGCCCACTGACCGGGACAGAAGAGACCCAGTACTTC | TRBJ2-5 | TRBD1 | - | TRBV5-1
CASSLLNTGELFF | TGTGCCAGCAGTCTTCTTAACACCGGGGAGCTGTTTTTT | TRBJ2-2 | - | few | TRBV6-1
CATFGGTGGPSTGELFF | TGTGCCACTTTTGGGGGGACGGGAGGGCCCTCCACCGGGGAGCTGTTTTTT | TRBJ2-2 | TRBD2 | few | TRBV10-3
CATSREERAGELFF | TGTGCCACCAGCAGAGAGGAGCGAGCCGGGGAGCTGTTTTTT | TRBJ2-2 | - | - | TRBV15
CASSQTGNYGYTF | TGTGCCAGCAGCCAAACAGGGAACTATGGCTACACCTTC | TRBJ1-2 | - | - | TRBV7-8
CASSLGASGINEQFF | TGTGCCAGTAGTTTGGGGGCTAGCGGGATAAATGAGCAGTTCTTC | TRBJ2-1 | TRBD2 | few | TRBV19
CSVESSGSRDTQYF | TGCAGCGTTGAGTCTAGCGGGAGTAGGGATACGCAGTATTTT | TRBJ2-3 | TRBD2 | - | TRBV29-1
CASSARDRAPTDTQYF | TGTGCCAGCAGCGCCCGGGACAGGGCCCCCACAGATACGCAGTATTTT | TRBJ2-3 | TRBD1 | - | TRBV7-2
CASSGLAGAFGQYF | TGTGCCAGCTCGGGACTAGCGGGGGCGTTCGGCCAGTACTTC | TRBJ2-5 | TRBD2 | - | TRBV25-1
CASSIYVQETQYF | TGTGCCAGTAGTATATATGTACAAGAGACCCAGTACTTC | TRBJ2-5 | - | few | TRBV19
CARSDTGQGAGELFF | TGTGCCAGGTCCGATACGGGACAGGGGGCCGGGGAGCTGTTTTTT | TRBJ2-2 | TRBD1 | - | TRBV10-3
CAWRNPLAGYSSYNEQFF | TGTGCCTGGAGAAATCCGCTAGCGGGGTACAGCTCCTACAATGAGCAGTTCTTC | TRBJ2-1 | TRBD2 | - | TRBV30
CASSQEGLAGGSYEQYF | TGTGCCAGCAGCCAAGAAGGACTAGCGGGAGGGTCCTACGAGCAGTACTTC | TRBJ2-7 | TRBD2 | - | TRBV4-2
CASRGGTKETQYF | TGTGCCAGCCGAGGCGGGACGAAAGAGACCCAGTACTTC | TRBJ2-5 | - | - | TRBV2
CASSPNTDTQYF | TGTGCCAGCAGCCCCAACACAGATACGCAGTATTTT | TRBJ2-3 | - | few | TRBV7-9
CASSLTVAYEQYF | TGTGCCAGCAGCCTGACAGTGGCCTACGAGCAGTACTTC | TRBJ2-7 | - | - | TRBV5-6
CASSWGGGTNNEQFF | TGTGCCAGCTCCTGGGGGGGCGGGACTAACAATGAGCAGTTCTTC | TRBJ2-1 | - | - | TRBV6-5
CASSQDLGGQGRDEQYF | TGCGCCAGCAGCCAAGATCTCGGGGGACAGGGAAGGGACGAGCAGTACTTC | TRBJ2-7 | TRBD1 | few | TRBV4-3
CAWSGGGIEKLFF | TGTGCCTGGAGTGGAGGGGGTATTGAAAAACTGTTTTTT | TRBJ1-4 | - | - | TRBV30
CASSESETGANTEAFF | TGCGCCAGCAGTGAGTCGGAGACAGGGGCTAACACTGAAGCTTTCTTT | TRBJ1-1 | TRBD1 | few | TRBV10-1
CASSLGRGYNEQFF | TGTGCCAGCAGCTTAGGGCGGGGATACAATGAGCAGTTCTTC | TRBJ2-1 | - | few | TRBV13
CASSSRDRGQAF | TGTGCCAGCAGTTCCCGGGACAGGGGGCAGGCCTTC | TRBJ1-2 | TRBD1 | few | TRBV6-5